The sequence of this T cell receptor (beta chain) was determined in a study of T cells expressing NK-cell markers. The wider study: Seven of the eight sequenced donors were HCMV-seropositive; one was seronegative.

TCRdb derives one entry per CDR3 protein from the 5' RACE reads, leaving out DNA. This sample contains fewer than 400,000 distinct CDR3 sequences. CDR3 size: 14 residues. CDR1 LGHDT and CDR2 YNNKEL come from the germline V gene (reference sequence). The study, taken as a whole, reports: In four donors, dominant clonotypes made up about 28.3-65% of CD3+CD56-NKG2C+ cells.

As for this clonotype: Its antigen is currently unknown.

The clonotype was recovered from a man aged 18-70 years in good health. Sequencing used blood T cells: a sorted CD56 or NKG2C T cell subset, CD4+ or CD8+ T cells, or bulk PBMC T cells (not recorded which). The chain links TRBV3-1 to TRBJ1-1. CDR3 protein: CASSQDFYTREAFF.